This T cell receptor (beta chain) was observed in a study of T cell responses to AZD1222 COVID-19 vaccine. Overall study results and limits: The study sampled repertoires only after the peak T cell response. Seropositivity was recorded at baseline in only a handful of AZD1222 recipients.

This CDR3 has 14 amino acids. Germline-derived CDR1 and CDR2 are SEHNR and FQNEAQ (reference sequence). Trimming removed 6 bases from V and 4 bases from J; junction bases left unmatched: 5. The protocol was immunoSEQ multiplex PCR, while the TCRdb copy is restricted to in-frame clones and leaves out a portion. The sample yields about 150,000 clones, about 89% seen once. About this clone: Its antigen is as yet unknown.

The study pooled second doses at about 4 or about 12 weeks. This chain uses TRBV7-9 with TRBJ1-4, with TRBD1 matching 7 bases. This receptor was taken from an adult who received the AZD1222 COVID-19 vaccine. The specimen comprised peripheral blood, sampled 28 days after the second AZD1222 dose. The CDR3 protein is CASSWGQNNEKLFF. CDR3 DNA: TGTGCCAGCAGTTGGGGACAGAATAATGAAAAACTGTTTTTT.